The 6 T cell receptor beta chains presented below share a single source sample, sequenced in a study of PD-L1 blockade in urothelial cancer. TCRdb keeps only in-frame clones here, not all; method: immunoSEQ multiplex PCR. Seen here are approximately 47,000 clones, approximately 80% observed once, and the top ten hold 8.8%. This sample's time point: peripheral blood 6 weeks after treatment start. The sequences come from PBMCs, collected around atezolizumab (anti-PD-L1) treatment. These receptors were taken from a man in his sixties or seventies with urothelial cancer.

The V gene is TRBV15, the J gene TRBJ1-4, with D unresolved. Trimming pared 7 bases from V and 0 bases from J, leaving 9 bases between. The CDR3 runs to 14 residues. Germline V gene sequence: CDR1 LNHNV, CDR2 YYDKDF (reference sequence). CDR3 sequence reads: CATTPRATNEKLFF. CDR3 bases: TGTGCCACCACGCCCCGGGCAACTAATGAAAAACTGTTTTTT.

This clone was detected once. The chain recombines TRBV6-5 with TRBJ1-1, with a weak D call TRBD1 (5 bases). Germline V CDR1 and CDR2: MNHEY, SVGAGI. There are 14 residues in the CDR3. Trimming stripped 6 bases from V and 1 base from J, with 12 bases between. The CDR3 loop reads CASRATRANTEAFF. As DNA, the CDR3 is TGTGCCAGCAGGGCCACCAGGGCGAACACTGAAGCTTTCTTT.

V and J are TRBV11-3 and TRBJ1-1, with D perhaps TRBD1 (6 bases). Between the trimmed V and J ends, which lost 1 base and 8 bases, there was a span of 11 bases. The germline V gene encodes CDR1 SGHNT and CDR2 YENEEA. The CDR3 totals 13 residues. Here the CDR3 DNA reads TGTGCCAGCAGCTTAGGAGGTGACAGGGAAGCTTTCTTT. This gives the protein CASSLGGDREAFF. Combining the CDR3 with reference TRBV11-3 and TRBJ1-1 gives the whole variable domain EAGVVQSPRYKIIEKKQPVAFWCNPISGHNTLYWYLQNLGQGPELLIRYENEEAVDDSQLPKDRFSAERLKGVDSTLKIQPAELGDSAVYLCASSLGGDREAFFGQGTRLTVV.

This clone was observed a few times. The rearrangement uses TRBV10-3 and TRBJ2-2, with D possibly being TRBD2 (5 bases). This CDR3 is built from 15 residues. V was pared by 2 bases and J by 7 bases, with 14 bases between. The germline gives CDR1 ENHRY, CDR2 SYGVKD. The CDR3 protein is CAISERAVGLGELFF. The CDR3 DNA reads TGTGCCATCAGTGAGCGAGCGGTTGGGCTCGGGGAGCTGTTTTTT.

This clone was found a few times. V and J are TRBV30 and TRBJ1-2; 9 nucleotides agree with TRBD1. Germline V gene data show CDR1 as GTSNPN and CDR2 as SVGIG (reference sequence). The CDR3 has 14 residues. V shed 4 bases and J 7 bases; nucleotides not matched to a gene: 10. This CDR3 reads CAWTLDRGRGGYTF. DNA for the CDR3: TGTGCCTGGACGCTGGACAGGGGAAGAGGTGGCTACACCTTC.

This rearrangement joins TRBV27 to TRBJ2-7, with a weak D call TRBD2 (6 bases). Germline CDR1 MNHEY, CDR2 SMNVEV (reference sequence). There are 14 residues in the CDR3. Trimming pared 3 bases from V and 2 bases from J, leaving 11 bases between. The CDR3 DNA is TGTGCCAGCAGTTTGGCGGGAATGGCCTACGAGCAGTACTTC. This codes for CASSLAGMAYEQYF.